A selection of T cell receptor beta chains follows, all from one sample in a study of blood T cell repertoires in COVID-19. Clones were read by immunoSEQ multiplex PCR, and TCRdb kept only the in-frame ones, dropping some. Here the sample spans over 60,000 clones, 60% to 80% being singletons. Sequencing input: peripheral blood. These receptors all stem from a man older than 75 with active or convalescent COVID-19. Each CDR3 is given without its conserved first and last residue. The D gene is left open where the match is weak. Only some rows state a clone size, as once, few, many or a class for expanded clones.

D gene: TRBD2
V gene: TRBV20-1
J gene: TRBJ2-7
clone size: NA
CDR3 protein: SASSGGVYEQY

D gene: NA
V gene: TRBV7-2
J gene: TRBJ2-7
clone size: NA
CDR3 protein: ASSLTSSYEQY

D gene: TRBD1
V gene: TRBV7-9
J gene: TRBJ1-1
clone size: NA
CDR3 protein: ASSFPGQKNTEAF

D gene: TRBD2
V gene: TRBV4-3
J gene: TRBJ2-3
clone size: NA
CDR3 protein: ASSQALREGDTQY

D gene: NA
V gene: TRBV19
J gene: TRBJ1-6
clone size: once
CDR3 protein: ASRERIESPLH

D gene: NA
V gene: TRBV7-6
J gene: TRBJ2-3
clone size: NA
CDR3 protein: ASSLVGGGADTQY

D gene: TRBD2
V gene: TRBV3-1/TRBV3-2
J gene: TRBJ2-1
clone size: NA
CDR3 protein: ASSPRGAGGWYNEQF

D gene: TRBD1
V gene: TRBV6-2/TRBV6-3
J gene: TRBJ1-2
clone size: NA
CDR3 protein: ASSTGTGRGYT

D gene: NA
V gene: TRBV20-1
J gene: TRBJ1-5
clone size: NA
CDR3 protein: SASLQGFSNQPQH

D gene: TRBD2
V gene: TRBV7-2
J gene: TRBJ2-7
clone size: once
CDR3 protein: ASSQRLAGGRNEQY

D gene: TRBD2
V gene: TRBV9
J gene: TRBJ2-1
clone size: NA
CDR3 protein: ASSVAGGVAGAYNEQF

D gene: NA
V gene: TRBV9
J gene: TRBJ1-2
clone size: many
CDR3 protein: ASSVMGRGLPYYGYT

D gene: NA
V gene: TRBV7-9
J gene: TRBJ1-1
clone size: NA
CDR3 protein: ASSLASTEAF

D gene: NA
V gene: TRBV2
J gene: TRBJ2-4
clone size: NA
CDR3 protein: ASSYRSSKNIQY

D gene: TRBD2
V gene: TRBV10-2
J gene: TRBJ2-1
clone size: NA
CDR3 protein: ASNGLAGGLANEQF

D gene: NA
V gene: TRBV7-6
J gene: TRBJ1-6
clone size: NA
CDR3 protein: ASSLEKAGSSSYNSPLH

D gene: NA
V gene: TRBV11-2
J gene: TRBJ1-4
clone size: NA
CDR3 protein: ASSLLGQGNEKLF

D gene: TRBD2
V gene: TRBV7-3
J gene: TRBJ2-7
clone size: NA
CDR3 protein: ASSFSGGAGEQY

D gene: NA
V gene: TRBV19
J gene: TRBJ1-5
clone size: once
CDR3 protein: ASSIWGEQPQH

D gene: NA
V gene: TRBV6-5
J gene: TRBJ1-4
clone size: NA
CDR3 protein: ASRSGATNEKLF

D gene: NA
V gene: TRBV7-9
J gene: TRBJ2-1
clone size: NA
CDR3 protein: ASSPLGGSSYNEQF

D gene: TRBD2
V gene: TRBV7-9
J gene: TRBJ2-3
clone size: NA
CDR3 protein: ASSLAASGESDTQY

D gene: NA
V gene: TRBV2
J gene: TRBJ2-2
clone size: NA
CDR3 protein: ASSGTANTGELF

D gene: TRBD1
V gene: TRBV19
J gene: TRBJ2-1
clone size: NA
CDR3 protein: ASSKDRVYNEQF